This paragraph reports one TCR beta chain. The antigen is not known. This specimen belongs to a study of T-cell memory formation after mild COVID-19. Study-level findings and limits: Shrinking CD4+ clones were chiefly CM and EM; CD8+ ones were chiefly EMRA.

TCRdb redid the calling of the 5' RACE reads with MiXCR, one entry per CDR3 protein. The sample carries 550,000 to 700,000 distinct CDR3 sequences, 18% recorded once. Deletions cut 4 bases from V and 6 bases from J, with 17 bases between. CDR1 SEHNR and CDR2 FQNEAQ come from the germline V gene (reference sequence). The CDR3 is 15 residues long. This chain connects TRBV7-9 to TRBJ2-3; unclear D gene. The source material was PBMCs or a T cell subset sorted from them (not recorded which). The clonotype was recovered from an adult woman who had mild COVID-19 (a few samples of this study predate the infection). Cell type and time point are not known. CDR3 protein: CASSSPMPPEDTQYF. CDR3 in DNA: TGTGCCAGCAGCTCCCCCATGCCTCCAGAGGATACGCAGTATTTT.